The rows below give T cell receptor beta chains drawn from one sample of a study of Graves' ophthalmopathy and Graves' hyperthyroidism. MiXCR, applied by TCRdb to the multiplex PCR reads, yields one record per CDR3 protein. The sample consists of 200,000 to 300,000 distinct CDR3 sequences, approximately 42% of them appearing once. The sample comprised peripheral blood. These receptors were taken from an adult man with Graves' ophthalmopathy. Each CDR3 is given with its conserved first and last residue. The order of the fields is clone size, V gene, D gene, J gene, CDR3 DNA, CDR3 protein. The D gene is left open where the match is weak. Clone size is given for some rows only: seen once, a few or many times, or a class if the clone is expanded.

.	TRBV19	TRBD1	TRBJ1-5	TGTGCCAGTAGTATAAGGGACAGGGCGATTCAGCCCCAGCATTTT	CASSIRDRAIQPQHF
few	TRBV4-1	.	TRBJ2-7	TGCGCCAGCAGCCAAGTGACGGGATATTACGAGCAGTACTTC	CASSQVTGYYEQYF
.	TRBV7-2	.	TRBJ1-1	TGTGCCAGCAGCTTATATGCGGTTGAAGCTTTCTTT	CASSLYAVEAFF
.	TRBV10-3	TRBD1	TRBJ1-1	TGTGCCAGCACTCAAAGGATGACAGGGGGGACTGAAGCTTTCTTT	CASTQRMTGGTEAFF
.	TRBV7-6	.	TRBJ2-5	TGTGCCAGCAGCGTACTAGGCTTGGAGGAGACCCAGTACTTC	CASSVLGLEETQYF
.	TRBV20-1	.	TRBJ1-3	TGCAGTGCTTACTCTGGAAACACCATATATTTT	CSAYSGNTIYF
.	TRBV7-9	.	TRBJ2-6	TGTGCCACCGTGGGACCCGGGACAACCGGGATCTCTGGGGCCAACGTCCTGACTTTC	CATVGPGTTGISGANVLTF
.	TRBV6-5	TRBD1	TRBJ1-6	TGTGCCAGCAGTTACTCGTCATCAGGGGGAAATTCACCCCTCCACTTT	CASSYSSSGGNSPLHF
many	TRBV24-1	TRBD1	TRBJ1-2	TGTGCCACCAGTGATTCGAGACAGGGATGGGACTATGGCTACACCTTC	CATSDSRQGWDYGYTF
.	TRBV19	.	TRBJ2-6	TGTGCCAGTAGTATTGGGACTGGGGCCAACGTCCTGACTTTC	CASSIGTGANVLTF
.	TRBV6-5	TRBD1	TRBJ1-1	TGTGCCAGCAGTAAGGGAGAGACAGGGTCGGATGAAGCTTTCTTT	CASSKGETGSDEAFF
few	TRBV7-9	TRBD2	TRBJ2-7	TGTGCCAGCAGCTTGAGCGGGAGGCTTGGCTACGAGCAGTACTTC	CASSLSGRLGYEQYF
few	TRBV7-9	.	TRBJ1-2	TGTGCCAGCAGCTTAGGTTGGTACTATGGCTACACCTTC	CASSLGWYYGYTF
.	TRBV29-1	.	TRBJ2-2	TGCAGCGTTGAAGACGGACACTACACCGGGGAGCTGTTTTTT	CSVEDGHYTGELFF
.	TRBV12-3/TRBV12-4	TRBD1	TRBJ1-4	TGTGCCAGCCGGGACAGGGGGCGTGAAAAACTGTTTTTT	CASRDRGREKLFF
few	TRBV29-1	TRBD1	TRBJ1-2	TGCAGCGTTGCGTCAGGGGGCCGGGACACCTTC	CSVASGGRDTF
few	TRBV19	.	TRBJ1-5	TGTGCCAGTAGTATCGGACAAGGGGATAATCAGCCCCAGCATTTT	CASSIGQGDNQPQHF
.	TRBV6-1	.	TRBJ1-5	TGTGCCAGCAGTGAAAATCAGGGGAGGCAGCCCCAGCATTTT	CASSENQGRQPQHF
once	TRBV9	.	TRBJ2-2	TGTGCCAGCAGGAGTGGGACACCGAACACCGGGGAGCTGTTTTTT	CASRSGTPNTGELFF
few	TRBV20-1	TRBD1	TRBJ1-4	TGCAGTGCTAGGAGACAGGGTAACGAAAAACTGTTTTTT	CSARRQGNEKLFF
once	TRBV7-2	.	TRBJ1-2	TGTGCCAGCAGCTTAAGTCAGCTTAACTATGGCTACACCTTC	CASSLSQLNYGYTF
.	TRBV28	.	TRBJ2-7	TGTGCCAGCACCTCGAGGGGCTACGAGCAGTACTTC	CASTSRGYEQYF
.	TRBV3-1	.	TRBJ2-7	TGTGCCAGCAGCCAAGGACAGGGAGGCTACGAGCAGTACTTC	CASSQGQGGYEQYF
.	TRBV19	.	TRBJ1-3	TGTGCCAGTACGGCCGCAGTGGGGACCTCTGGAAACACCATATATTTT	CASTAAVGTSGNTIYF
few	TRBV6-4	.	TRBJ1-1	TGTGCCAGCAGTGCCTCCTGGGGCACTGAAGCTTTCTTT	CASSASWGTEAFF
.	TRBV5-1	.	TRBJ2-5	TGCGCCAGCAGGGTTACAGGAGGAGAGACCCAGTACTTC	CASRVTGGETQYF
once	TRBV20-1	.	TRBJ1-6	TGCAGTGCTAGTGGGCAGAATTCACCCCTCCACTTT	CSASGQNSPLHF
.	TRBV29-1	.	TRBJ2-7	TGCAGCGTTGAAAGAGGGAGTCAGGGAGGCGAGCAGTACTTC	CSVERGSQGGEQYF
.	TRBV25-1	.	TRBJ2-7	TGTGCCAGCAGCGACCCTAATGGGGGGACGCACTACGAGCAGTACTTC	CASSDPNGGTHYEQYF
.	TRBV19	TRBD1	TRBJ1-5	TGTGCCAGTAGTACTCCCACAGGGGTGGGGCAGCCCCAGCATTTT	CASSTPTGVGQPQHF
.	TRBV13	.	TRBJ2-5	TGTGCCAGCAGCTTAGGATCACGAAAGACCCAGTACTTC	CASSLGSRKTQYF
many	TRBV20-1	TRBD1	TRBJ1-5	TGCAGTGCAGAGGGACAGAGCAATCAGCCCCAGCATTTT	CSAEGQSNQPQHF
.	TRBV5-6	.	TRBJ1-4	TGTGCCAGCAGCATCGGGCGCATTTCCTTAAATGAAAAACTGTTTTTT	CASSIGRISLNEKLFF
.	TRBV7-2	.	TRBJ2-7	TGTGCCAGCAGCTTAGCCGCCGGGGCCTACGAGCAGTACTTC	CASSLAAGAYEQYF
.	TRBV12-3/TRBV12-4	.	TRBJ2-7	TGTGCCAGCAGTTTACTCCCAGGGTCCTACGAGCAGTACTTC	CASSLLPGSYEQYF
.	TRBV20-1	.	TRBJ2-7	TGCAGTGCTAGGGGTAACACCTACGAGCAGTACTTC	CSARGNTYEQYF
.	TRBV7-3	TRBD2	TRBJ2-5	TGTGCCAGCAGCTCGACTAGCGGCAGGTCGGAGACCCAGTACTTC	CASSSTSGRSETQYF
few	TRBV20-1	.	TRBJ1-5	TGCAGTGCTAGAGATTCGACCGATAGCAATCAGCCCCAGCATTTT	CSARDSTDSNQPQHF
medium-sized	TRBV29-1	.	TRBJ2-2	TGCAGCGTTGAGGGCACCGGGGAGCTGTTTTTT	CSVEGTGELFF
many	TRBV7-6	.	TRBJ1-6	TGTGCCAGCAGTGGGGCAGCGAGGGCACCCCTCCACTTT	CASSGAARAPLHF
.	TRBV10-3	.	TRBJ2-2	TGTGCCATCAGAGGGGGCGGGGGGAACACCGGGGAGCTGTTTTTT	CAIRGGGGNTGELFF
.	TRBV2	.	TRBJ1-5	TGTGCCAGCAGTCCCCAGCTCGGGGACGAGCCCCAGCATTTT	CASSPQLGDEPQHF
few	TRBV5-1	TRBD1	TRBJ1-2	TGCGCCAGCAGCTTCCGGGACAGTGACTATGGCTACACCTTC	CASSFRDSDYGYTF
.	TRBV10-1	.	TRBJ1-5	TGCGCCAGCAGCAAGGGGTGCAGGGCGAGCAATCAGCCCCAGCATTTT	CASSKGCRASNQPQHF
.	TRBV5-8	.	TRBJ1-1	TGTGCCAGCAGCTTAGTCGGGGGGGCGCGTCAAGCTTTCTTT	CASSLVGGARQAFF
.	TRBV2	TRBD1	TRBJ1-2	TGTGCCAGCAGTTGGACAGGGACCTATGGCTACACCTTC	CASSWTGTYGYTF
.	TRBV6-1	.	TRBJ1-1	TGTGCCAGCAGTGAAGCGCCGGACACTGAAGCTTTCTTT	CASSEAPDTEAFF
.	TRBV9	TRBD1	TRBJ1-6	TGTGCCAGCAGCCAGGGGGGTGCAGGGGCGTATAATTCACCCCTCCACTTT	CASSQGGAGAYNSPLHF
.	TRBV7-9	.	TRBJ2-6	TGTGCCAGCAGCCCCAGAGGGGGGATCACTGGGGCCAACGTCCTGACTTTC	CASSPRGGITGANVLTF
.	TRBV24-1	TRBD1	TRBJ1-4	TGTGCCACCAGTGATAGAGGACAGGGGGCTGCATCAAAACTGTTTTTT	CATSDRGQGAASKLFF
.	TRBV19	TRBD1	TRBJ2-7	TGTGCCAGTAGTCCGGGACAGGGAACACACTACGAGCAGTACTTC	CASSPGQGTHYEQYF
many	TRBV7-9	TRBD1	TRBJ1-4	TGTGCCACCTCGGACAGGGAGGGTGAAAAACTGTTTTTT	CATSDREGEKLFF